The 23 T cell receptor beta chains below were found in one sample sequenced in a study of breast tumors, draining lymph nodes, adjacent tissues. TCRdb independently ran MiXCR on the multiplex PCR reads; one entry per CDR3 protein. This table holds some 120,000 distinct CDR3 sequences, roughly 20% found once. Axillary draining lymph nodes of breast cancer patients supplied the node samples. Sequenced sample: axillary lymph node tissue. These receptors were taken from a female donor with breast cancer. Some clones in this sample may be carry-over from other donors' samples.

The table lists this clonotype with many counts. The J gene is TRBJ2-5, the V gene TRBV6-1, with D perhaps given as TRBD1 or TRBD2 (5 bases each). V was shortened by 5 bases and J by 4 bases, with 11 bases between the two germline ends. Germline V gene data show CDR1 as MNHNS and CDR2 as SASEGT. This CDR3 region has 13 residues. Here the CDR3 DNA reads TGTGCCAGCAGTAGGGACCGCCGAGAGACCCAGTACTTC. Its protein is CASSRDRRETQYF.

J is TRBJ1-4 and V is TRBV7-9; D may be TRBD1 (5 bases). Judging by the DNA end, TRBJ1-1 fits better; the J call may be wrong. There are 15 residues in the CDR3. Germline CDR1 is SEHNR and CDR2 is FQNEAQ (reference sequence). The CDR3 DNA reads TGTGCCAGCAGCTTAGACCAGGGCACGAACACTGAAGCTTTCTTT. Its protein is CASSLDQGTNTEAFF.

This clonotype was seen a handful of times. A much larger clone lies one base from this, so it may be a read error. The conserved phenylalanine or tryptophan normally closing the CDR3 is absent here, so this likely arose from a read error. V gene TRBV20-1 combines with J gene TRBJ2-1; no firm D call. This CDR3 is 15 amino acids long. The germline V and J ends were trimmed by 1 base and 0 bases, with 10 bases remaining between them. Germline loops: CDR1 DFQATT, CDR2 SNEGSKA (reference sequence). CDR3 nucleotide sequence: TGCAGTGCTAGAGTAAGGTGGAGCTCCTACAATGAGCAGTTCTCC. Translating it yields CSARVRWSSYNEQFS.

The sample holds many counts of this clonotype. The chain employs TRBV11-2 and TRBJ2-3, with D tentatively TRBD1 (5 bases). V lost 4 bases and J lost 0, with 14 bases in between. The CDR3 consists of 16 residues. Germline CDR1 and CDR2: SGHAT and FQNNGV. The CDR3 DNA reads as TGTGCCAGCAGCTCGTTACAGGATCCGAGCACAGATACGCAGTATTTT. Its protein product is CASSSLQDPSTDTQYF.

V usage is TRBV6-4 and J usage is TRBJ2-3, with 13 bases identical to TRBD2. With 6 bases clipped from V and 1 base from J, the junction kept 13 bases outside the gene matches. This CDR3 comprises 19 residues. Germline V CDR1 and CDR2: MRHNA, SNTAGT. In nucleotides, the CDR3 is TGTGCCAGCAGCAAATTCGGACTAGCGGGAGCCCCTTGCACAGATACGCAGTATTTT. It yields the protein CASSKFGLAGAPCTDTQYF.

Regarding this clonotype: One base away lies a much larger clone, so this may be a sequencing read error. The chain has TRBV9 and TRBJ2-1; D is possibly TRBD1 or TRBD2 (5 bases each). The CDR3 runs to 16 residues. Germline V CDR1 and CDR2: SGDLS, YYNGEE. The germline V and J ends were trimmed by 0 bases and 8 bases, with 18 bases remaining between them. The CDR3 reads CASSVARDGARHEQFF. CDR3 nucleotide sequence: TGTGCCAGCAGCGTAGCTAGGGACGGGGCCAGGCATGAGCAGTTCTTC.

This clonotype occurred a few times. The chain uses TRBV27 and TRBJ2-7, with 7 bases lining up with TRBD1. Trimming took 4 bases from V and 6 from J; bases not matched to a gene: 12. Germline V gene sequence: CDR1 MNHEY, CDR2 SMNVEV (reference sequence). The CDR3 is 15 amino acids. The CDR3: CASSSGTEALREQYF. CDR3 DNA sequence: TGTGCCAGCAGTTCCGGGACAGAGGCCCTCCGCGAGCAGTACTTC.

This clonotype was picked up many times. This chain uses TRBV19 with TRBJ2-1, with 7 bases that match TRBD1. The germline V gene encodes CDR1 LNHDA and CDR2 SQIVND (reference sequence). The V gene end was trimmed by 5 bases and the J gene end by 7 bases; junction bases not matched to a gene: 14. The CDR3 runs to 16 residues. The CDR3 bases are TGTGCCAGTAGTCTTCGGACAGGACCCATCGGAAATGAGCAGTTCTTC. Amino acid sequence: CASSLRTGPIGNEQFF.

At least ten counts were recorded for this clonotype. This rearrangement joins TRBV15 to TRBJ2-3, with D unclear. V was cut by 0 bases and J by 6 bases, with 4 bases left in between. This CDR3 comprises 12 residues. The germline CDR1 and CDR2 sequences are LNHNV and YYDKDF (reference sequence). In nucleotides, the CDR3 is TGTGCCACCAGCAGAGATTGGGATACGCAGTATTTT. Translated, it gives CATSRDWDTQYF.

This clonotype was seen repeatedly, ten times or more. The J gene is TRBJ2-1, the V gene TRBV4-1, with TRBD2 matching over 8 bases. There are 18 residues in the CDR3. CDR1 and CDR2 (germline): MGHRA, YSYEKL. The V segment lost 4 bases and the J segment 3 bases; nucleotides outside the gene matches: 14. Here the CDR3 DNA reads TGCGCCAGCAGCCCGTCTCTCGGGGGGGGCGCGATCTACAATGAGCAGTTCTTC. The encoded protein is CASSPSLGGGAIYNEQFF.

In this sample, this clonotype turned up many times. The chain combines TRBV6-1 with TRBJ2-2, with 8 positions matching TRBD2. The germline V gene encodes CDR1 MNHNS and CDR2 SASEGT. The CDR3 has 13 residues. V shed 6 bases, J shed 7 bases, and the junction held 4 bases outside the gene matches. CDR3 nucleotides: TGTGCCAGCAGGCCGGGAGGGTTCGGGGAGCTGTTTTTT. This gives the protein CASRPGGFGELFF.

This clonotype was seen many times. The chain employs TRBV28 and TRBJ1-2, with D perhaps matching TRBD1 (6 bases). Trimming left V 6 bases short and J 8 bases short, with 16 bases between. CDR1 and CDR2 from the germline V gene are MDHEN and SYDVKM. The length of the CDR3 is 13 residues. In DNA, the CDR3 is TGTGCCAGCAGCGTATCTCAGGGGAGGGGCTACACCTTC. Protein product: CASSVSQGRGYTF.

In its sample, this clonotype was seen many times. This rearrangement joins TRBV20-1 to TRBJ2-3; 14 bases line up with TRBD2. J was trimmed by 2 bases and V by 1 base; bases with no gene match: 8. Germline V gives CDR1 DFQATT, CDR2 SNEGSKA (reference sequence). This CDR3 is built from 18 residues. The CDR3 spells CSARGLAGGRGLTDTQYF. DNA of the CDR3: TGCAGTGCTAGAGGACTAGCGGGAGGGAGGGGGCTCACAGATACGCAGTATTTT.

This clonotype has ten or more counts. The chain has TRBV6-4 and TRBJ2-1; tentatively, D is TRBD2 (6 bases). From germline, CDR1 is MRHNA and CDR2 SNTAGT. With 2 bases removed from V and 3 bases from J, the gap between germline ends came to 11 bases. The CDR3 is made up of 15 amino acids. CDR3 in DNA: TGTGCCAGCAGTGACCTTGGGGAGGTCTACAATGAGCAGTTCTTC. The encoded protein is CASSDLGEVYNEQFF.

This clonotype has just a few counts. V is TRBV3-1 and J is TRBJ2-1; 14 bases fit TRBD2. The junction had 6 bases not matched to a gene; V was cut back by 3 bases and J by 8 bases. The CDR3 spans 16 residues. CDR1 is LGHDT, CDR2 YNNKEL, per germline (reference sequence). The CDR3 DNA sequence: TGTGCCAGCAGCCACGCCGGGACTAGCGGGAGTTATGAGCAGTTCTTC. Protein sequence: CASSHAGTSGSYEQFF.

This clonotype has a handful of counts. A junction end diverges from the germline sequence, so it may reflect a read error. The CDR3 sequence: CASSIKLWGAERYF. The CDR3 DNA follows: TGTGCCAGTAGTATTAAGTTGTGGGGTGCCGAGCGGTACTTC. J is TRBJ2-7 and V is TRBV19; D unresolved. This CDR3 comprises 14 residues. Germline CDR1 is LNHDA and CDR2 is SQIVND (reference sequence).

This clonotype was counted at least ten times. This chain connects TRBV19 to TRBJ2-7; 11 bases match TRBD1. Germline assignment: CDR1 LNHDA and CDR2 SQIVND (reference sequence). The CDR3 loop spans 14 amino acids. V dropped 6 bases and J dropped 2; count of bases not matched to a gene: 3. The CDR3 DNA follows: TGTGCCAGTAGCCGGACAGGGGGCACCTACGAGCAGTACTTC. Translating gives CASSRTGGTYEQYF.

This clonotype appeared many times. The V and J genes are TRBV5-1 and TRBJ1-5, with unresolved D. Germline-derived CDR1 and CDR2 are SGHRS and YFSETQ. The length of the CDR3 is 14 residues. The germline V and J ends were trimmed by 2 bases and 0 bases, with 6 bases remaining between them. This CDR3 is CASSLTNSNQPQHF. For the CDR3, the DNA is TGCGCCAGCAGCTTAACTAATAGCAATCAGCCCCAGCATTTT. The full variable domain, in which reference TRBV5-1 and TRBJ1-5 provide the parts outside the CDR3, is KAGVTQTPRYLIKTRGQQVTLSCSPISGHRSVSWYQQTPGQGLQFLFEYFSETQRNKGNFPGRFSGRQFSNSRSEMNVSTLELGDSALYLCASSLTNSNQPQHFGDGTRLSIL.

This clonotype was observed many times. V gene TRBV6-5 combines with J gene TRBJ2-7; D unresolved. Germline CDR1 reads MNHEY; CDR2 reads SVGAGI. Trimming left V 2 bases short and J 1 base short, with 6 bases between. CDR3 length: 13 residues. CDR3 loop: CASSYERSYEQYF. DNA for the CDR3: TGTGCCAGCAGTTACGAACGGTCCTACGAGCAGTACTTC.

This clonotype was observed at least ten times. The chain combines TRBV20-1 with TRBJ2-2, with TRBD2 identical over 7 bases. Losses at the gene ends were 0 bases for V and 7 bases for J; bases not matched to a gene: 11. This CDR3 has 16 residues. Germline CDR1 reads DFQATT; CDR2 reads SNEGSKA (reference sequence). This chain's CDR3 is CSARDAGREQGGELFF. CDR3 in DNA: TGCAGTGCTAGAGATGCCGGGCGGGAGCAGGGCGGGGAGCTGTTTTTT.

There are many counts of this clonotype. The rearrangement joins TRBV5-1 to TRBJ2-5, with TRBD1 matching over 7 bases. This CDR3 region has 15 residues. Germline CDR1 is SGHRS and CDR2 is YFSETQ. V was clipped by 3 bases and J by 5 bases; unmatched bases: 10. The CDR3 DNA sequence: TGCGCCAGCAGCTACCGCACAGGGGCCGGGGAGACCCAGTACTTC. It encodes CASSYRTGAGETQYF.

This clonotype appeared many times. The chain joins TRBV2 to TRBJ1-6; perhaps TRBD1 as D (5 bases). The germline gives CDR1 SNHLY, CDR2 FYNNEI. Trimming removed 2 bases at V and 6 bases at J, with 8 bases between. The CDR3 is 14 amino acids. CDR3 in amino acids: CASSEQGGNSPLHF. DNA for the CDR3: TGTGCCAGCAGTGAACAGGGCGGTAATTCACCCCTCCACTTT.

Only a few counts were recorded for this clonotype. This chain uses TRBV11-2 with TRBJ2-6; D is unresolved. Per the germline V gene, CDR1 is SGHAT and CDR2 is FQNNGV. The CDR3 runs to 17 residues. The ends were cut back, 5 bases at V and 0 bases at J, with 14 bases in the middle. This CDR3 reads CASSPARGNSGANVLTF. CDR3 nucleotide sequence: TGTGCCAGCAGCCCCGCCCGCGGAAACTCTGGGGCCAACGTCCTGACTTTC. Full variable domain (missing parts from reference TRBV11-2 and TRBJ2-6): EAGVAQSPRYKIIEKRQSVAFWCNPISGHATLYWYQQILGQGPKLLIQFQNNGVVDDSQLPKDRFSAERLKGVDSTLKIQPAKLEDSAVYLCASSPARGNSGANVLTFGAGSRLTVL.